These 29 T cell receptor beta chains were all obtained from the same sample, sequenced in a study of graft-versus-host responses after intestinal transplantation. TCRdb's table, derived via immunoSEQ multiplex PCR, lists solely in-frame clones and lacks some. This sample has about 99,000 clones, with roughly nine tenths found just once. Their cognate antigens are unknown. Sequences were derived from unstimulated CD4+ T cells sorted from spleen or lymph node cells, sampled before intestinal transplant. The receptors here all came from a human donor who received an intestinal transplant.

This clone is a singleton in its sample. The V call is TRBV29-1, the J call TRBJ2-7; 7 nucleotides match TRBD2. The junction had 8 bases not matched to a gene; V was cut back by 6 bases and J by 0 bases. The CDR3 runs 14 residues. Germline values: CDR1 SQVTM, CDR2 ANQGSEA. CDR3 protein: CSVLGGTSSYEQYF. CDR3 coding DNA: TGCAGCGTCCTGGGAGGGACGAGCTCCTACGAGCAGTACTTC.

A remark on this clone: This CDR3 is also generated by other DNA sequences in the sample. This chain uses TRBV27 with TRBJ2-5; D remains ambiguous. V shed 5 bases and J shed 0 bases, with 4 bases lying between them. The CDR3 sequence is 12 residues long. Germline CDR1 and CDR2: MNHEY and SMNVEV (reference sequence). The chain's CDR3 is CASSNDQETQYF. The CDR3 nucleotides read TGTGCCAGCAGTAATGACCAAGAGACCCAGTACTTC.

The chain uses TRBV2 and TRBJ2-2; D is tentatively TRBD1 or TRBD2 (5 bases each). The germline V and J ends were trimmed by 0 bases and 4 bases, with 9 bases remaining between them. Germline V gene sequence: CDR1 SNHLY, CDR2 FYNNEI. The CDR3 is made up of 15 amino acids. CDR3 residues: CASSEAGDLTGELFF. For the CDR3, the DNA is TGTGCCAGCAGTGAAGCGGGGGACCTCACCGGGGAGCTGTTTTTT.

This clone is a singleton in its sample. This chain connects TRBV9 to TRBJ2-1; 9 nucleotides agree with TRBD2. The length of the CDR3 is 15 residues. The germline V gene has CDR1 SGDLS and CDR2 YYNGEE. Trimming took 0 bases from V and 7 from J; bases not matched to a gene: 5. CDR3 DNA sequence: TGTGCCAGCAGCGTAGCTGCGGGGGGGGAAAATGAGCAGTTCTTC. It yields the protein CASSVAAGGENEQFF.

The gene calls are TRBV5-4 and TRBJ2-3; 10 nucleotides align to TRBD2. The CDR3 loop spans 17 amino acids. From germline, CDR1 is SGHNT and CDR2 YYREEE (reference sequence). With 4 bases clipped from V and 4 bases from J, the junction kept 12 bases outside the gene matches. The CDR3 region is CASSRPLAGVGPDTQYF. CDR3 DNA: TGTGCCAGCAGCCGTCCTCTAGCGGGGGTCGGCCCAGATACGCAGTATTTT.

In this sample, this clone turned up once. The CDR3 spells CASSTSLWASRGYTF. The CDR3, as DNA: TGTGCCAGCAGTACTTCCCTTTGGGCGAGTCGCGGCTACACCTTC. The chain is built from TRBV6-5 and TRBJ1-2; unclear D gene. This CDR3 has 15 amino acids. Germline V gene lookup returns CDR1 MNHEY and CDR2 SVGAGI. Trimming took 5 bases from V and 8 from J, leaving 21 bases between them.

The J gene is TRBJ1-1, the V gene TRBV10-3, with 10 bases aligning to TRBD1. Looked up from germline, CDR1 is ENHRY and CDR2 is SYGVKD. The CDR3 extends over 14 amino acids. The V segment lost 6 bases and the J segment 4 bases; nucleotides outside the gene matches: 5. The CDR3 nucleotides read TGTGCCATCAGGGGGACAGGGGACGGCACTGAAGCTTTCTTT. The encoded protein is CAIRGTGDGTEAFF.

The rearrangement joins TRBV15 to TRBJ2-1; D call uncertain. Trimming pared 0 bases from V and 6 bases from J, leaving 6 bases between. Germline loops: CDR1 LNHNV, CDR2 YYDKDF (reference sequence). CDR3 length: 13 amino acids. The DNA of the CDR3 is TGTGCCACCAGCAGAGATTTAGTCAATGAGCAGTTCTTC. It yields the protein CATSRDLVNEQFF. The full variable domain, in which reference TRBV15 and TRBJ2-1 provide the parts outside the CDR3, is DAMVIQNPRYQVTQFGKPVTLSCSQTLNHNVMYWYQQKSSQAPKLLFHYYDKDFNNEADTPDNFQSRRPNTSFCFLDIRSPGLGDTAMYLCATSRDLVNEQFFGPGTRLTVL.

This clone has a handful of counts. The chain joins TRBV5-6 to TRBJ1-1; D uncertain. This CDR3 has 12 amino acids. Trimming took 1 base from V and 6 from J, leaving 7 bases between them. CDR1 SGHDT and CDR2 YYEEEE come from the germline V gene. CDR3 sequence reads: CASSLIGSEAFF. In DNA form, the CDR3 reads TGTGCCAGCAGCTTGATCGGGTCTGAAGCTTTCTTT.

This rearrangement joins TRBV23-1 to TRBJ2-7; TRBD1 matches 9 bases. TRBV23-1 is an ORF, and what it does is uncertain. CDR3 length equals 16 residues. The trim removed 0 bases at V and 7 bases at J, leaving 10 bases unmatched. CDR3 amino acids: CASSQSATGTGFEQYF. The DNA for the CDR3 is TGCGCCAGCAGTCAATCGGCCACCGGGACAGGGTTTGAGCAGTACTTC.

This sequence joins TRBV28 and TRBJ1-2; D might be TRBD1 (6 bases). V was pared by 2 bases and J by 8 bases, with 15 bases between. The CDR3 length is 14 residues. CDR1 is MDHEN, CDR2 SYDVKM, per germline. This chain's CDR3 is CASSLQGGVRGYTF. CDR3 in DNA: TGTGCCAGCAGTTTACAAGGGGGAGTGCGAGGCTACACCTTC.

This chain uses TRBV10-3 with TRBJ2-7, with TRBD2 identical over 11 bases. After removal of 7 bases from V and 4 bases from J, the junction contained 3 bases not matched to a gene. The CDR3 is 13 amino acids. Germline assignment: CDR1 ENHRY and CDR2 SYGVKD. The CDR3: CAINPSGGYEQYF. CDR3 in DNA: TGTGCCATCAATCCTAGCGGGGGGTACGAGCAGTACTTC.

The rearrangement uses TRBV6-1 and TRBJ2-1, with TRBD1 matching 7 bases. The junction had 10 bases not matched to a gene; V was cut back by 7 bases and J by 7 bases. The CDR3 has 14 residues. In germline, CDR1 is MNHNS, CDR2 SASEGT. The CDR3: CASTRTGDNNEQFF. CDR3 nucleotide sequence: TGTGCCAGCACCCGGACAGGTGATAATAATGAGCAGTTCTTC.

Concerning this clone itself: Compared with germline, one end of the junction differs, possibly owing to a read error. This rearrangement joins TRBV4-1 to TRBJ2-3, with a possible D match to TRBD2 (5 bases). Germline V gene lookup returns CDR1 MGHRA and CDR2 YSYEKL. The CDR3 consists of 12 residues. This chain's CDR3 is CASSLSGDTQYF. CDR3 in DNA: TGTGCCAGCAGCCTCTCGGGGGATACGCAGTATTTT.

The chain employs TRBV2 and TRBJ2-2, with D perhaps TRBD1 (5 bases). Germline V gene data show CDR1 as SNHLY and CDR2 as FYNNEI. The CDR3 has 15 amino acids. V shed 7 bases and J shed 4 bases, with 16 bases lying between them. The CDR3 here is CASTPGRAITGELFF. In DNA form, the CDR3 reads TGTGCCAGCACCCCGGGCAGGGCCATCACCGGGGAGCTGTTTTTT. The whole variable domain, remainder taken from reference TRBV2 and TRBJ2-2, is EPEVTQTPSHQVTQMGQEVILRCVPISNHLYFYWYRQILGQKVEFLVSFYNNEISEKSEIFDDQFSVERPDGSNFTLKIRSTKLEDSAMYFCASTPGRAITGELFFGEGSRLTVL.

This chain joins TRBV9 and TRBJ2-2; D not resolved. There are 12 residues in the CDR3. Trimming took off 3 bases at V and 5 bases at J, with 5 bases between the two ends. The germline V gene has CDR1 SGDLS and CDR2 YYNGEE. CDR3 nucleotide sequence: TGTGCCAGCAGCGCTAAAACCGGGGAGCTGTTTTTT. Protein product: CASSAKTGELFF.

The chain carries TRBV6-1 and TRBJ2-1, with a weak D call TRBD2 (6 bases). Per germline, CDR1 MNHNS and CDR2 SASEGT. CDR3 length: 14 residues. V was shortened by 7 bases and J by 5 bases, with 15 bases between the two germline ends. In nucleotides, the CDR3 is TGTGCCAGCACCCGGGCTAGCGTCAACAATGAGCAGTTCTTC. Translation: CASTRASVNNEQFF.

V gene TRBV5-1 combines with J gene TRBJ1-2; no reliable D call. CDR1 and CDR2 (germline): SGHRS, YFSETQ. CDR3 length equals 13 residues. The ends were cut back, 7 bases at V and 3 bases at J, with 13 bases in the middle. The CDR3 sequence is CASSVAADYGYTF. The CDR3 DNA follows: TGCGCCAGCTCGGTGGCGGCTGACTATGGCTACACCTTC. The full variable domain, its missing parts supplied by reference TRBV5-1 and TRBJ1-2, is KAGVTQTPRYLIKTRGQQVTLSCSPISGHRSVSWYQQTPGQGLQFLFEYFSETQRNKGNFPGRFSGRQFSNSRSEMNVSTLELGDSALYLCASSVAADYGYTFGSGTRLTVV.

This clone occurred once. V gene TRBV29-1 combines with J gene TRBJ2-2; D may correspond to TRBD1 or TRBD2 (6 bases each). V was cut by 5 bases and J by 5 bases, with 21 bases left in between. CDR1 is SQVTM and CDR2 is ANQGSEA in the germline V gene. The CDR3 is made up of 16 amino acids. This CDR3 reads CSVLQGGNPLTGELFF. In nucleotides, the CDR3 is TGCAGCGTTTTACAGGGCGGGAACCCGCTTACCGGGGAGCTGTTTTTT.

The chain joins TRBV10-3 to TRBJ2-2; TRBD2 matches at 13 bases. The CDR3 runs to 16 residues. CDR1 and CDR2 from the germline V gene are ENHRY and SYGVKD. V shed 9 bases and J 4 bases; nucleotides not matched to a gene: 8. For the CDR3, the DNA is TGTGCCATTCAGGGACTAGCGGGATCTGGCACCGGGGAGCTGTTTTTT. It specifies CAIQGLAGSGTGELFF.

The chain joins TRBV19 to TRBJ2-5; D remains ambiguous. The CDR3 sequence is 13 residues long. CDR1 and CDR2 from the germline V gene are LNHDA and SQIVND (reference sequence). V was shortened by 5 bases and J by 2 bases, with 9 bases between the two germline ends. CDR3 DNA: TGTGCCAGTAGTCGCGTCTTGCAAGAGACCCAGTACTTC. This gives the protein CASSRVLQETQYF.

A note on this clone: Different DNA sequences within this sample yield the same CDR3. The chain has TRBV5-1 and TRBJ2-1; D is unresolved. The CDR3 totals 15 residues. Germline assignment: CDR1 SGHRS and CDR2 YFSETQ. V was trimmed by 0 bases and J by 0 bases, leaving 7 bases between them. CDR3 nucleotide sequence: TGCGCCAGCAGCTTGGATGGAAGCTCCTACAATGAGCAGTTCTTC. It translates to CASSLDGSSYNEQFF.

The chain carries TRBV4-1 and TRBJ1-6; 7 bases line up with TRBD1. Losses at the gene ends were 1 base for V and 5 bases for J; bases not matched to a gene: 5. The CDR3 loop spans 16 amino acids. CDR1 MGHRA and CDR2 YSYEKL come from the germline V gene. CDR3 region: CASSQAGTANNSPLHF. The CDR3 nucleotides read TGCGCCAGCAGCCAAGCCGGGACAGCTAATAATTCACCCCTCCACTTT.

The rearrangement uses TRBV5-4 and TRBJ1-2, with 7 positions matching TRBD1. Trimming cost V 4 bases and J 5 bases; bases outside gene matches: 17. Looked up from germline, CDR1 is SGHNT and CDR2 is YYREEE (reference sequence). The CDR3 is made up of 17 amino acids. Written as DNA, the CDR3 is TGTGCCAGCAGCCCCCCCTTACAGGGGTCCCCGCCTTATGGCTACACCTTC. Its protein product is CASSPPLQGSPPYGYTF.

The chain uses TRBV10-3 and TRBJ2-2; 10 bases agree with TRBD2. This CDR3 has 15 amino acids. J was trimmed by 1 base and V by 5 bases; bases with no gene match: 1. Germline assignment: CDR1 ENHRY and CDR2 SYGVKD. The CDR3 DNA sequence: TGTGCCATCAGTTGGACTAGCGGGAACACCGGGGAGCTGTTTTTT. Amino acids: CAISWTSGNTGELFF.

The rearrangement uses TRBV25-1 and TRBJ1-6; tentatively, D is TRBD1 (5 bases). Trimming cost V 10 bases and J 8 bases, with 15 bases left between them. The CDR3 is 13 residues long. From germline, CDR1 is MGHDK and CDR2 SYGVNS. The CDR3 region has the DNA TGTGCCACCCGCGGGGGTGGGGATTCACCCCTCCACTTT. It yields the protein CATRGGGDSPLHF.

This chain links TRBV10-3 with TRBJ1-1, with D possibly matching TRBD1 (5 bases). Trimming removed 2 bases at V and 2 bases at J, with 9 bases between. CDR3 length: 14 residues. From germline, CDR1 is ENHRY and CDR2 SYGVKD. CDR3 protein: CAISEATGNTEAFF. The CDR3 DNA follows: TGTGCCATCAGTGAGGCCACAGGTAACACTGAAGCTTTCTTT.

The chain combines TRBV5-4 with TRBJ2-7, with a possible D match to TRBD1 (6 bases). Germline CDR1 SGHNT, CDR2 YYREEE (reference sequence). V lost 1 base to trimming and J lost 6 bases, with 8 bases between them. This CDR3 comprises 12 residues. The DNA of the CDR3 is TGTGCCAGCAGCTTGAACAGGGCCGAGCAGTACTTC. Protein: CASSLNRAEQYF.

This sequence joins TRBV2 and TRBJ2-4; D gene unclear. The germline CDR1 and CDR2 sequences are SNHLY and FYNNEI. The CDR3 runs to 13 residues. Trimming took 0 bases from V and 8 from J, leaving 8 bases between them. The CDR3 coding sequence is TGTGCCAGCAGTGAAGCCACTTGGGACATTCAGTACTTC. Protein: CASSEATWDIQYF. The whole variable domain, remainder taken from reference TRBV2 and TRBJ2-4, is EPEVTQTPSHQVTQMGQEVILRCVPISNHLYFYWYRQILGQKVEFLVSFYNNEISEKSEIFDDQFSVERPDGSNFTLKIRSTKLEDSAMYFCASSEATWDIQYFGAGTRLSVL.